One and the same sample provided the 12 T cell receptor beta chains below, sequenced in a study of blood T cell repertoires in COVID-19. Profiled with immunoSEQ multiplex PCR; TCRdb holds only in-frame clones, not every one. The sample includes around 100,000 clones, about 90% seen only once; the top ten take about 5%. Specimen: peripheral blood. Receptors were obtained from a human donor in a cohort sampled during active COVID-19.

This clone was recorded once. This chain uses TRBV10-3 with TRBJ1-1; 7 bases agree with TRBD1. Trimming took 4 bases from V and 0 from J; bases not matched to a gene: 2. This CDR3 is built from 14 residues. Germline V gene lookup returns CDR1 ENHRY and CDR2 SYGVKD. This CDR3 is CAISVQGVNTEAFF. The CDR3 coding sequence is TGTGCCATCAGTGTCCAGGGGGTGAACACTGAAGCTTTCTTT.

The V and J genes are TRBV5-1 and TRBJ2-2; TRBD2 matches 7 bases. The germline CDR1 and CDR2 sequences are SGHRS and YFSETQ. This CDR3 region has 17 residues. The V segment lost 1 base and the J segment 0 bases; nucleotides outside the gene matches: 6. In nucleotides, the CDR3 is TGCGCCAGCAGCTTGAAAGGGCTAGCGGCGAACACCGGGGAGCTGTTTTTT. This codes for CASSLKGLAANTGELFF.

J is TRBJ2-1 and V is TRBV7-8, with 7 bases identical to TRBD2. With 1 base clipped from V and 5 bases from J, the junction kept 5 bases outside the gene matches. CDR3 size: 15 residues. Germline V gene lookup returns CDR1 SGHVS and CDR2 FQNEAQ. DNA of the CDR3: TGTGCCAGCAGCTTAGTAGCGGGTAGTCACAATGAGCAGTTCTTC. The encoded protein is CASSLVAGSHNEQFF. Full variable domain (outside the CDR3, taken from reference TRBV7-8 and TRBJ2-1): GAGVSQSPRYKVAKRGQDVALRCDPISGHVSLFWYQQALGQGPEFLTYFQNEAQLDKSGLPSDRFFAERPEGSVSTLKIQRTQQEDSAVYLCASSLVAGSHNEQFFGPGTRLTVL.

The rearrangement joins TRBV6-5 to TRBJ2-5; no definite D call. V was cut by 5 bases and J by 2 bases, with 15 bases left in between. This CDR3 comprises 15 residues. Germline values: CDR1 MNHEY, CDR2 SVGAGI. CDR3 coding DNA: TGTGCCAGCAGTCCCGTTACCGGGTTTCAAGAGACCCAGTACTTC. Its translation is CASSPVTGFQETQYF.

V usage is TRBV18 and J usage is TRBJ1-3; D might be TRBD1 (6 bases). Germline-derived CDR1 and CDR2 are KGHSH and LQKENI. The V end was cut by 3 bases, the J end by 4 bases, with 16 bases between. This CDR3 is built from 16 residues. This CDR3 is CASSPAPSGAGNTIYF. CDR3 nucleotide sequence: TGTGCCAGCTCACCCGCCCCGTCAGGGGCAGGAAACACCATATATTTT.

This chain links TRBV29-1 with TRBJ2-3, with D tentatively TRBD1 (6 bases). Trimming pared 4 bases from V and 0 bases from J, leaving 11 bases between. Germline-derived CDR1 and CDR2 are SQVTM and ANQGSEA. CDR3 length equals 14 residues. The CDR3 protein is CSVGRGQSTDTQYF. The CDR3 bases are TGCAGCGTTGGCAGGGGCCAAAGCACAGATACGCAGTATTTT.

V and J are TRBV5-6 and TRBJ2-1; 9 bases map to TRBD1. This CDR3 is 15 amino acids long. Germline CDR1 SGHDT, CDR2 YYEEEE. V shed 4 bases and J 2 bases; nucleotides not matched to a gene: 4. The CDR3 is CASSRRDRAYNEQFF. As DNA, the CDR3 is TGTGCCAGCAGCCGGCGGGACAGGGCCTACAATGAGCAGTTCTTC.

The gene calls are TRBV6-5 and TRBJ1-1; TRBD1 matches at 7 bases. Germline assignment: CDR1 MNHEY and CDR2 SVGAGI. The CDR3 runs 14 residues. V gave up 10 bases and J gave up 0 bases; unmatched junction bases: 8. This CDR3 is CATTPTGMNTEAFF. The CDR3 DNA reads TGTGCCACCACGCCGACAGGGATGAACACTGAAGCTTTCTTT.

The chain uses TRBV19 and TRBJ1-6, with 11 bases identical to TRBD1. The junction had 7 bases not matched to a gene; V was cut back by 5 bases and J by 7 bases. Germline CDR1 LNHDA, CDR2 SQIVND (reference sequence). The CDR3 runs to 16 residues. CDR3 sequence (DNA): TGTGCCAGTAGTCGGGACAGGGGGGTTGCGAATTCACCCCTCCACTTT. This gives the protein CASSRDRGVANSPLHF.

The chain recombines TRBV9 with TRBJ1-1, with 11 bases matching TRBD1. Germline values: CDR1 SGDLS, CDR2 YYNGEE. J lost 4 bases, V lost 2 bases, and 7 bases had no gene match. The CDR3 loop spans 16 amino acids. The CDR3 sequence: CASSVLPGQGGTEAFF. DNA for the CDR3: TGTGCCAGCAGCGTTTTACCGGGACAGGGGGGCACTGAAGCTTTCTTT.

This clone was detected once. This chain joins TRBV27 and TRBJ2-4; 9 positions match TRBD1. J lost 0 bases, V lost 3 bases, and 6 bases had no gene match. The CDR3 has 17 amino acids. Germline values: CDR1 MNHEY, CDR2 SMNVEV (reference sequence). CDR3 residues: CASSFSGQGSAKNIQYF. DNA of the CDR3: TGTGCCAGCAGTTTCTCGGGACAGGGTTCAGCCAAAAACATTCAGTACTTC.

The rearrangement uses TRBV2 and TRBJ1-5; 8 nucleotides agree with TRBD1. This CDR3 is 15 amino acids long. J gave up 3 bases and V 4 bases, and 5 bases lay outside the gene matches. Germline CDR1 is SNHLY and CDR2 is FYNNEI. Here the CDR3 reads CASSVATGANQPQHF. DNA of the CDR3: TGTGCCAGCAGTGTTGCGACAGGGGCCAATCAGCCCCAGCATTTT.